The 5 T cell receptor beta chains reported below all come from one sample, sequenced in a study of T cell responses to AZD1222 COVID-19 vaccine. Libraries were prepared by immunoSEQ multiplex PCR; TCRdb keeps only in-frame clonotypes and omits some of them. In the table there are fewer than 150,000 clones, 85% to 95% of which are singletons. The input for sequencing was peripheral blood, taken 28 days after the second AZD1222 dose. These receptors all stem from an adult who received the AZD1222 COVID-19 vaccine.

The chain recombines TRBV2 with TRBJ2-4; 8 bases map to TRBD2. Germline values: CDR1 SNHLY, CDR2 FYNNEI. Trimming removed 4 bases from V and 7 bases from J; junction bases left unmatched: 9. The CDR3 runs 15 residues. Here the CDR3 DNA reads TGTGCCAGCAGTGCCCGGGGGGGGTCAGGGAACATTCAGTACTTC. Its protein product is CASSARGGSGNIQYF.

V gene TRBV9 combines with J gene TRBJ2-1; perhaps TRBD1 as D (7 bases). Deletions cut 4 bases from V and 2 bases from J, with 13 bases between. Germline V gene data show CDR1 as SGDLS and CDR2 as YYNGEE. The CDR3 has 15 residues. The CDR3 DNA sequence: TGTGCCAGCAGCCCCCAGGGGGGAGCCTACAATGAGCAGTTCTTC. It translates to CASSPQGGAYNEQFF.

V and J are TRBV30 and TRBJ1-6; D unclear. V lost 3 bases to trimming and J lost 7 bases, with 13 bases between them. CDR1 and CDR2 (germline): GTSNPN, SVGIG (reference sequence). The CDR3 is 14 amino acids. CDR3 region: CAWRGRVGNSPLHF. The CDR3 bases are TGTGCCTGGAGAGGAAGGGTAGGGAATTCACCCCTCCACTTT.

This chain uses TRBV3-1 (or the pseudogene TRBV3-2) with TRBJ2-7, with a weak D call TRBD2 (5 bases). The CDR3 consists of 16 residues. The germline V gene encodes CDR1 LGHDT and CDR2 YNNKEL (reference sequence). Trimming pared 1 base from V and 6 bases from J, leaving 19 bases between. The CDR3 nucleotides read TGTGCCAGCAGCCAAGTCCGGGCGGGCCCAATGGGCGAGCAGTACTTC. Translated: CASSQVRAGPMGEQYF.

The rearrangement uses TRBV12-5 and TRBJ1-3, with D unclear. V was cut by 8 bases and J by 0 bases, with 8 bases left in between. The germline V gene encodes CDR1 LGHNT and CDR2 FRNRAP. The CDR3 is 13 residues long. The CDR3 reads CASSEDSGNTIYF. Here the CDR3 DNA reads TGTGCTAGTTCGGAAGACTCTGGAAACACCATATATTTT.